The rows below give T cell receptor beta chains drawn from one sample of a study of PD-L1 blockade in urothelial cancer. Using immunoSEQ multiplex PCR, the repertoire was profiled, and TCRdb retains in-frame clones only, with some absent. This sample yields 60,000 or so clones, of which 85% are seen a single time; about 15% belongs to the top ten. Sequenced material: PBMCs, taken around atezolizumab (anti-PD-L1) treatment. Receptor source: a man between 65 and 85 years old with urothelial cancer. The CDR3 runs from the conserved cysteine through the conserved F or W. The D gene is left open where the match is weak. Where a row states a size, it is once, few, many or the class of an expanded clone; other rows omit it.

V gene,D gene,CDR3 length,clone size,J gene,CDR3 DNA,CDR3 protein
TRBV28,-,15,-,TRBJ2-1,TGTGCCAGCAGTTCGATTACAGGGTTTTCCAATGAGCAGTTCTTC,CASSSITGFSNEQFF
TRBV2,-,15,once,TRBJ1-3,TGTGCCAGCAGGGCCGGGATCGGCTCTGGAAACACCATATATTTT,CASRAGIGSGNTIYF
TRBV28,-,15,-,TRBJ2-6,TGTGCCAGCAGAACCCTCGGCTCTGGGGCCAACGTCCTGACTTTC,CASRTLGSGANVLTF
TRBV2,-,14,-,TRBJ2-5,TGTGCCAGCAGTGAAGGTGGAGGTCAAGAGACCCAGTACTTC,CASSEGGGQETQYF
TRBV4-1,-,16,-,TRBJ2-2,TGCGCCAGCAGCCAAGATCGAGCGGCTGACACCGGGGAGCTGTTTTTT,CASSQDRAADTGELFF
TRBV27,-,14,-,TRBJ2-3,TGTGCCAGCAGTCTCAGCGTTAGCACAGATACGCAGTATTTT,CASSLSVSTDTQYF
TRBV28,TRBD1,14,few,TRBJ1-5,TGTGCCAGCAGTCCCCGGGACAGTTATCAGCCCCAGCATTTT,CASSPRDSYQPQHF
TRBV4-1,-,15,-,TRBJ1-2,TGCGCCAGCAGCCAAGATCTGGGGGCGGACTATGGCTACACCTTC,CASSQDLGADYGYTF
TRBV7-9,TRBD2,15,-,TRBJ2-1,TGTGCCAGCAGCTTAATACTAGCGGGAGGGCATGAGCAGTTCTTC,CASSLILAGGHEQFF
TRBV7-9,TRBD1,14,few,TRBJ1-2,TGTGCCAGCAGCTTAACCTTTAGCGGACAGGGGGTTACCTTC,CASSLTFSGQGVTF
TRBV27,-,16,-,TRBJ2-2,TGTGCCAGCAGTTTCGAGGGATATTATAACACCGGGGAGCTGTTTTTT,CASSFEGYYNTGELFF
TRBV28,TRBD2,17,few,TRBJ2-1,TGTGCCAGCAGTTTATTCCCAGCGGGAACCTCCTACAATGAGCAGTTCTTC,CASSLFPAGTSYNEQFF
TRBV7-9,-,15,-,TRBJ2-6,TGTGCCAGCAGCCCCCAGGGTTCTGGGGCCAACGTCCTGACTTTC,CASSPQGSGANVLTF
TRBV9,-,14,-,TRBJ2-7,TGTGCCAGCAGCCGGGACCAGGGGCCCTACGAGCAGTACTTC,CASSRDQGPYEQYF
TRBV5-1,TRBD2,16,-,TRBJ2-5,TGCGCCAGCAGCTTATTTGGGGGGGGGATCTCCGAGACCCAGTACTTC,CASSLFGGGISETQYF
TRBV23-1,TRBD1,15,-,TRBJ2-2,TGCGCCAGCAGTCAAAGGGACAGGTCGACCGGGGAGCTGTTTTTT,CASSQRDRSTGELFF
TRBV7-9,TRBD1,15,-,TRBJ1-1,TGTGCCAGCAGCTATCCGGGACAGACTAACACTGAAGCTTTCTTT,CASSYPGQTNTEAFF
TRBV5-1,-,14,-,TRBJ1-1,TGCGCCAGCAGCTTGAGTGCGGCCAACACTGAAGCTTTCTTT,CASSLSAANTEAFF
TRBV29-1,TRBD1,13,-,TRBJ1-5,TGCAGCGTCAAACAGGGGCTCAATCAGCCCCAGCATTTT,CSVKQGLNQPQHF
TRBV5-1,-,16,-,TRBJ2-5,TGCGCCAGCAGCTTGACCCCGGGACACGTCCAAGAGACCCAGTACTTC,CASSLTPGHVQETQYF
TRBV28,-,18,-,TRBJ2-7,TGTGCCAGCAGTTCCCGAGGGTTTGGCGGGCGCTTTACCTACGAGCAGTACTTC,CASSSRGFGGRFTYEQYF
TRBV2,-,14,-,TRBJ1-2,TGTGCCAGCAGTGAAGATAGCGGGGCGCCGGGCTACACCTTC,CASSEDSGAPGYTF
TRBV27,-,14,-,TRBJ2-2,TGTGCCAGCAGTTTGATGCTAGCCACCGGGGAGCTGTTTTTT,CASSLMLATGELFF
TRBV4-2,TRBD2,16,-,TRBJ2-1,TGTGCCAGCAGCCAAGATCTAGCGGGAGGTTACAATGAGCAGTTCTTC,CASSQDLAGGYNEQFF
TRBV5-8,TRBD1,15,-,TRBJ2-7,TGTGCCAGCAGCCCTATGAGGCAGGGGGCGCGGGAGCAGTACTTC,CASSPMRQGAREQYF
TRBV13,TRBD2,17,-,TRBJ2-7,TGTGCCAGCAGCCCCGAATTAGGCGGGAGGGCCGGGGACGAGCAGTACTTC,CASSPELGGRAGDEQYF
TRBV6-1,-,15,-,TRBJ2-6,TGTGCCAGCAGGGCAGGGTCGGTCGGGGCCAACGTCCTGACTTTC,CASRAGSVGANVLTF
TRBV6-1,-,14,-,TRBJ1-3,TGTGCCAGTTATCGTGGGACTCAAAGGGACACCATATATTTT,CASYRGTQRDTIYF
TRBV19,TRBD2,15,-,TRBJ2-1,TGTGCCAGTAGTATCCTAGCGGGAGGGCTCCATGAGCAGTTCTTC,CASSILAGGLHEQFF
TRBV5-1,TRBD2,15,-,TRBJ2-1,TGCGCCAGCAGCTTGACGGCGGGAGGGGGCAATGAGCAGTTCTTC,CASSLTAGGGNEQFF
TRBV6-5,-,15,-,TRBJ2-1,TGTGCCAGCAGTTCGGGGGTGGGCTCCTACAATGAGCAGTTCTTC,CASSSGVGSYNEQFF
TRBV7-2,TRBD1,15,-,TRBJ2-7,TGTGCCAGCAGCTTAGCGGGACAGGGGGTCGGCGAGCAGTACTTC,CASSLAGQGVGEQYF
TRBV19,TRBD1,15,-,TRBJ2-2,TGTGCCAGTAGGATTGGACAGGTTAACACCGGGGAGCTGTTTTTT,CASRIGQVNTGELFF
TRBV6-5,TRBD2,15,-,TRBJ2-5,TGTGCCAGCAGTGTGTCATTAGCGGGTAGAGAGACCCAGTACTTC,CASSVSLAGRETQYF
TRBV29-1,-,11,-,TRBJ1-2,TGCAGCGTTCAGGTGAACTATGGCTACACCTTC,CSVQVNYGYTF
TRBV4-1,TRBD1,16,few,TRBJ1-5,TGCGCCAGCAGCCAAGATGGACAGGGGGTAGATCAGCCCCAGCATTTT,CASSQDGQGVDQPQHF
TRBV28,TRBD1,16,-,TRBJ1-1,TGTGCCAGCAGTTCGGGGGGACAGGAGAGGAAGTCTGAAGCTTTCTTT,CASSSGGQERKSEAFF
TRBV7-8,TRBD1,17,-,TRBJ1-2,TGTGCCAGCAGCTTAGCGGGGACAGGGGGTATTAACTATGGCTACACCTTC,CASSLAGTGGINYGYTF
TRBV7-8,TRBD2,18,-,TRBJ2-7,TGTGCCAGCAGCTTAACCGGGACTAGAGGCTCTTCGGGGCACGAGCAGTACTTC,CASSLTGTRGSSGHEQYF
TRBV2,TRBD2,15,-,TRBJ2-4,TGTGCCAGCAACCCTGGACTAGCTGTCCCTAACATTCAGTACTTC,CASNPGLAVPNIQYF
TRBV6-5,-,16,-,TRBJ1-3,TGTGCCAGCAGTTACTCGAACGGGGGAATCGGAAACACCATATATTTT,CASSYSNGGIGNTIYF
TRBV27,-,16,-,TRBJ1-2,TGTGCCAGCAGTTTGGTCGGGGGGGGTGGATACTATGGCTACACCTTC,CASSLVGGGGYYGYTF
TRBV6-1,TRBD1,14,-,TRBJ2-7,TGTGCCAGCAGTCGCGGACAGGGGAGCCACGAGCAGTACTTC,CASSRGQGSHEQYF
TRBV14,-,12,-,TRBJ2-1,TGTGCCAGCAGCCCGGGGATATCTGAGCAGTTCTTC,CASSPGISEQFF